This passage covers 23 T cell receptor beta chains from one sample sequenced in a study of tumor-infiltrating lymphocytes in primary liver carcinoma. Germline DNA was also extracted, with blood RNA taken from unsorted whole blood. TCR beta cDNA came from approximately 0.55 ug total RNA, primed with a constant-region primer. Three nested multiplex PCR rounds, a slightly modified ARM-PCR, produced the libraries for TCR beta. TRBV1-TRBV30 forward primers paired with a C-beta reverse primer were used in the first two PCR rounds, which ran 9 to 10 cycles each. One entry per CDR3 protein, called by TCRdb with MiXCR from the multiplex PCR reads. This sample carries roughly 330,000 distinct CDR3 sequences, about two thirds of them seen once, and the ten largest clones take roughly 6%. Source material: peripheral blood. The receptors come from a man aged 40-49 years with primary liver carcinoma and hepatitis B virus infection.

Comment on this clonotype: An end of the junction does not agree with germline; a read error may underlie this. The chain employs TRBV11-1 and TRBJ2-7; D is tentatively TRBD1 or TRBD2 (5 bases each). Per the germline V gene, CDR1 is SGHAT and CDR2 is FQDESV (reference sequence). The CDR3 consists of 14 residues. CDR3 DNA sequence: TGTGCCAGCAACTTATGGGGGAACCTACTAGAGCAGTACTTC. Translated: CASNLWGNLLEQYF.

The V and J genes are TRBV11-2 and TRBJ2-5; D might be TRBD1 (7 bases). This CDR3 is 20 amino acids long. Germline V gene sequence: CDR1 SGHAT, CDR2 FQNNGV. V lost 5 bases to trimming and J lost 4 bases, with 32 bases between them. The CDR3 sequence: CASSLSGMLSSRGVVETQYF. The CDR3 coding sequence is TGTGCCAGCAGCCTATCTGGGATGTTATCTAGCAGGGGGGTCGTAGAGACCCAGTACTTC.

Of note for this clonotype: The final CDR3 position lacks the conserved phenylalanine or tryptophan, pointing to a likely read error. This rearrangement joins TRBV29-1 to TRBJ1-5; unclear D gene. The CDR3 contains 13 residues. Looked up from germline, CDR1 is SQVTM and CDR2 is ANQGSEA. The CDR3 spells CSVEASPDQSQHY. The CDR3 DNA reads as TGCAGCGTTGAAGCCAGCCCGGATCAGTCCCAGCATTAT.

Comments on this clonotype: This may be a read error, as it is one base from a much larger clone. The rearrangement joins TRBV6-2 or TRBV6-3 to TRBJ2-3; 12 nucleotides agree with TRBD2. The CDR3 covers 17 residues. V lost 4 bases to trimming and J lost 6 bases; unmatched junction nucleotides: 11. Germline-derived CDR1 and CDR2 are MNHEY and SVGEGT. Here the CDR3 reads CASSSGLAGSSEDTQYF. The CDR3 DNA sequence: TGTGCCAGCAGTTCTGGACTAGCGGGATCCTCAGAGGATACGCAGTATTTT.

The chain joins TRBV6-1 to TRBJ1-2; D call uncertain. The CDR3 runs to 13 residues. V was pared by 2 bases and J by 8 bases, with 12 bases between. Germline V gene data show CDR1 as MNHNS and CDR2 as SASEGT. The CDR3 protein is CASSELKWKGYTF. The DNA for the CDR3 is TGTGCCAGCAGTGAACTCAAATGGAAAGGCTACACCTTC.

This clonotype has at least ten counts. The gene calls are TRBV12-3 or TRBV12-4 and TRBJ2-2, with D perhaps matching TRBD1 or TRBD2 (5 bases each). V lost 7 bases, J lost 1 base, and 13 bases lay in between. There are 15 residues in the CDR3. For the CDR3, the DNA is TGTGCCAGCAAACCGGGGACGGTGAACACCGGGGAGCTGTTTTTT. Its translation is CASKPGTVNTGELFF.

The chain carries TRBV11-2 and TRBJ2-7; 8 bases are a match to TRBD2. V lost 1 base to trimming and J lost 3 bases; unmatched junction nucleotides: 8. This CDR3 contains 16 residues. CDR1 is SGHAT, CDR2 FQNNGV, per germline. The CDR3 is CASSLAPAGDVYEQYF. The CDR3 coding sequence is TGTGCCAGCAGCTTAGCCCCAGCGGGAGATGTCTACGAGCAGTACTTC. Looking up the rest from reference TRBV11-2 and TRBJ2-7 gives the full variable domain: EAGVAQSPRYKIIEKRQSVAFWCNPISGHATLYWYQQILGQGPKLLIQFQNNGVVDDSQLPKDRFSAERLKGVDSTLKIQPAKLEDSAVYLCASSLAPAGDVYEQYFGPGTRLTVT.

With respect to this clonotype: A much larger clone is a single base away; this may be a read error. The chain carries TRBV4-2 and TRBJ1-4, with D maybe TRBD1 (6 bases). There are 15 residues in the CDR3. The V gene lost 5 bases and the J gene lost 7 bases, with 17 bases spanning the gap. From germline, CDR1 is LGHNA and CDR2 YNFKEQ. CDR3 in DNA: TGTGCCAGCAGCGGACAGCCGACTTCTAGTGAAAAACTGTTTTTT. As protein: CASSGQPTSSEKLFF.

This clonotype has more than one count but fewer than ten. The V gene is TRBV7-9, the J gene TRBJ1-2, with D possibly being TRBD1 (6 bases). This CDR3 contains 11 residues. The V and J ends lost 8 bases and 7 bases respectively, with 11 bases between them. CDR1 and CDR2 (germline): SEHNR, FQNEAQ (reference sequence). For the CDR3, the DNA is TGTGCCAGCTCGGACAGTGCTGGCTACACCTTC. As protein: CASSDSAGYTF.

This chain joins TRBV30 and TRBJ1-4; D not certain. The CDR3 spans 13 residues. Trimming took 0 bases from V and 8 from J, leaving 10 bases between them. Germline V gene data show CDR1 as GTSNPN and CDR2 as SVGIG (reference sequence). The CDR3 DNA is TGTGCCTGGAGTGTGGTGTTGGTGGAAAAACTGTTTTTT. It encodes CAWSVVLVEKLFF.

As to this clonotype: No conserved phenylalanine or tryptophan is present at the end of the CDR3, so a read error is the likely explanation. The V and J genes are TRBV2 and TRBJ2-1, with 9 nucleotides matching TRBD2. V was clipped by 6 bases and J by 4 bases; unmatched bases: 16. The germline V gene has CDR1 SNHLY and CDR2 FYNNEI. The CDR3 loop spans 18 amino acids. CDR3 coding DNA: TGTGCCAGCAGGATATCCCGCGGGACTAGCCCTATTTACAATGAGCAGTTCTCC. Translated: CASRISRGTSPIYNEQFS.

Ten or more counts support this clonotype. The CDR3 is CASSQRGLALRGETQYF. The DNA for the CDR3 is TGCGCCAGCAGCCAGAGGGGACTAGCACTCCGGGGAGAGACCCAGTACTTC. The chain employs TRBV4-1 and TRBJ2-5; TRBD2 matches at 9 bases. There are 17 residues in the CDR3. The germline CDR1 and CDR2 sequences are MGHRA and YSYEKL. The V and J ends lost 3 bases and 4 bases, in that order; junction bases with no gene match: 12.

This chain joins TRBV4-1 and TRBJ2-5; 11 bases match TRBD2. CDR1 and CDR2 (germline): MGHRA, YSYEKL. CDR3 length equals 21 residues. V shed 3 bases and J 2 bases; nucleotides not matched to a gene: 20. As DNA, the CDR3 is TGCGCCAGCAGCCACAAACGAGGGACTAGCGGTCCTGACCTAAGGCAAGAGACCCAGTACTTC. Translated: CASSHKRGTSGPDLRQETQYF.

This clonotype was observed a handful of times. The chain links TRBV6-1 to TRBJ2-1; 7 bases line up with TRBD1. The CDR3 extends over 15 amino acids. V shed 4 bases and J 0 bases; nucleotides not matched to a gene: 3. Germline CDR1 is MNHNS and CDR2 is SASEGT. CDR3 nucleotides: TGTGCCAGCAGTGCCCGACAGGGCTCCTACAATGAGCAGTTCTTC. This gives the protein CASSARQGSYNEQFF.

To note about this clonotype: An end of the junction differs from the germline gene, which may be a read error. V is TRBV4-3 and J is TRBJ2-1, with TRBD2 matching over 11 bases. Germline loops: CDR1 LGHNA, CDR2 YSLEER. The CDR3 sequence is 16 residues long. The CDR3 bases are TGCGCCAGCAGTCAAGGTGGTAGCGGGGGGGGGGTTGAGCAGTTCTTC. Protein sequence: CASSQGGSGGGVEQFF.

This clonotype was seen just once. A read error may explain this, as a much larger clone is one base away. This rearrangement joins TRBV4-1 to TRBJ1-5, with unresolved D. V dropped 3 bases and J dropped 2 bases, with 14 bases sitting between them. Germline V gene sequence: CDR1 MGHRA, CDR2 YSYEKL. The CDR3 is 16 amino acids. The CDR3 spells CASSHLIGLGNQPQHF. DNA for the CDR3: TGCGCCAGCAGCCACTTAATTGGTTTGGGCAATCAGCCCCAGCATTTT.

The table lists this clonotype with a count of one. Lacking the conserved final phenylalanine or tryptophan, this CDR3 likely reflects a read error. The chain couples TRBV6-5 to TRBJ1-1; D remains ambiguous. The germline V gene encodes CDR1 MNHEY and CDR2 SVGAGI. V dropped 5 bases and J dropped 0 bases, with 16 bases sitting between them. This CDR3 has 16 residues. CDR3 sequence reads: CASSHMDVSMNTEAFL. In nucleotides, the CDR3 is TGTGCCAGCAGTCACATGGACGTGAGCATGAACACTGAAGCTTTCTTA.

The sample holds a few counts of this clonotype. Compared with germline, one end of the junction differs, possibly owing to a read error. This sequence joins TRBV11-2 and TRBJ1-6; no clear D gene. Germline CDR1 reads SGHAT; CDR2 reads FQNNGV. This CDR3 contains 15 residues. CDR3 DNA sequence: TGTGCCAGTAGCTTAGAAGGCGGTGTCGGGTCACCCCTCCACTTT. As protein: CASSLEGGVGSPLHF.

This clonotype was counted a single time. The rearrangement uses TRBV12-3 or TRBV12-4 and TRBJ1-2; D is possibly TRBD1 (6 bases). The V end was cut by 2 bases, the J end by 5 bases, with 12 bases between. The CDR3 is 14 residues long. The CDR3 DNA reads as TGTGCCAGCAGTTTATGGGGGGCAGAGTATGGCTACACCTTC. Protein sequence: CASSLWGAEYGYTF.

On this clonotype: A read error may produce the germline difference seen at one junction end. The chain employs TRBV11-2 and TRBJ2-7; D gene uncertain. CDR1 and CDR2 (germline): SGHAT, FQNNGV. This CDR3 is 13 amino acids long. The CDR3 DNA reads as TGTGCCAGCAGTCTGTCTCAAATTCACGAGCACTACTTC. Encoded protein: CASSLSQIHEHYF.

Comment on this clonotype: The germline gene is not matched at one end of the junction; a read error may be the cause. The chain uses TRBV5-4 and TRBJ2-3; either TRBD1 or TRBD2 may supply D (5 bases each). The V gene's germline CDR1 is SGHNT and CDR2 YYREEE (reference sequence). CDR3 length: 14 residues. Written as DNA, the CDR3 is TGTGCCAGCAGCATCCCGGGACCTGTAGCTACGCATTATTTT. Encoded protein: CASSIPGPVATHYF.

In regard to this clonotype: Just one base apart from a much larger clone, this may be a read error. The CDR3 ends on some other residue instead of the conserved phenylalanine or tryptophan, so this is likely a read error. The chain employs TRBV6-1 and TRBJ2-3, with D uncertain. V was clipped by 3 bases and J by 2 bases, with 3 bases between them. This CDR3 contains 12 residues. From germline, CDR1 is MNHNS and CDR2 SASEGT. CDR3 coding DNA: TGTGCCAGCAGTGAGAACACAGATACGCAGTATTCT. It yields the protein CASSENTDTQYS.

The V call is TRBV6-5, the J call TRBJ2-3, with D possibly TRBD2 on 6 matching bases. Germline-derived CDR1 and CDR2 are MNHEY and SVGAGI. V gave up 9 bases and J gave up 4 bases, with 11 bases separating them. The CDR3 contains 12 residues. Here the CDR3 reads CARGRESDTQYF. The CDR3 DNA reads TGTGCCAGAGGACGGGAGTCAGATACGCAGTATTTT.